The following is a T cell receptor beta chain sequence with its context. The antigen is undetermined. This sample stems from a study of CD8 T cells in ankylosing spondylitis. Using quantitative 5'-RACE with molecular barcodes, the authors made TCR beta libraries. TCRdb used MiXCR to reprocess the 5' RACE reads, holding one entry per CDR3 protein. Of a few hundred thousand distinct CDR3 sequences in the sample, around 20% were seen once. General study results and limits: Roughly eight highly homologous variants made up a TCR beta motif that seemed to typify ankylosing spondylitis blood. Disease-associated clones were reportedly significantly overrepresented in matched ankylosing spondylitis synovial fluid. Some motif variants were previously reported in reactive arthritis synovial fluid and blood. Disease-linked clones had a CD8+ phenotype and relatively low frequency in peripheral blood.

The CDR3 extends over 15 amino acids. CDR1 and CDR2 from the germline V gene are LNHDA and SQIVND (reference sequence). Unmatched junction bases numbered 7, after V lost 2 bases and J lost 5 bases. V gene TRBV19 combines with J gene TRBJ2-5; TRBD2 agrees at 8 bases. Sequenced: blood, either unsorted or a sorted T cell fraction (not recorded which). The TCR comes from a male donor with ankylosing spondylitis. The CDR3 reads CASSIFGGARETQYF. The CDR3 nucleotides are TGTGCCAGTAGTATATTCGGGGGGGCTAGGGAGACCCAGTACTTC.